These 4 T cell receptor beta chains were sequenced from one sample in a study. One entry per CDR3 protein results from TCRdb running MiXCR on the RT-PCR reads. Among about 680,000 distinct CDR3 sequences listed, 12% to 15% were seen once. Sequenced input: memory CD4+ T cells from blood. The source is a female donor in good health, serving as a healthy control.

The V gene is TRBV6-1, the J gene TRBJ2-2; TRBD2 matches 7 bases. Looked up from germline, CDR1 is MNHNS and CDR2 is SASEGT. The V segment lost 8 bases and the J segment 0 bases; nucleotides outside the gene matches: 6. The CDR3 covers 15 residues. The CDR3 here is CASFKTSSNTGELFF. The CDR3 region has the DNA TGTGCCAGCTTCAAGACTAGCTCGAACACCGGGGAGCTGTTTTTT.

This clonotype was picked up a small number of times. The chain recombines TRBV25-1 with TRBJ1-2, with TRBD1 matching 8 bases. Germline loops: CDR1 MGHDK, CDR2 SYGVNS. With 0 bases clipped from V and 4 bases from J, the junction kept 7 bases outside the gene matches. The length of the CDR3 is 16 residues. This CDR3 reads CASSEYILTGGYGYTF. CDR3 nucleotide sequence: TGTGCCAGCAGTGAATATATTTTAACAGGGGGCTATGGCTACACCTTC.

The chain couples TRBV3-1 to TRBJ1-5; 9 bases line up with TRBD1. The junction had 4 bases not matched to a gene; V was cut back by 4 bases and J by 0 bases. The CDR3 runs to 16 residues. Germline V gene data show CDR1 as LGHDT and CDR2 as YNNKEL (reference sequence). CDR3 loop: CASSLGTGNSNQPQHF. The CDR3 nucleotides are TGTGCCAGCAGCCTTGGGACAGGGAATAGCAATCAGCCCCAGCATTTT.

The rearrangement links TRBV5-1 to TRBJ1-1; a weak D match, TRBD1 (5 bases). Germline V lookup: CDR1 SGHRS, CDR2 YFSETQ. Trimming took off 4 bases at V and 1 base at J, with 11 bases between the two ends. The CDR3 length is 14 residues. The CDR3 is CASSIQASNTEAFF. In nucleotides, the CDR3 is TGCGCCAGCAGCATACAGGCTTCGAACACTGAAGCTTTCTTT.